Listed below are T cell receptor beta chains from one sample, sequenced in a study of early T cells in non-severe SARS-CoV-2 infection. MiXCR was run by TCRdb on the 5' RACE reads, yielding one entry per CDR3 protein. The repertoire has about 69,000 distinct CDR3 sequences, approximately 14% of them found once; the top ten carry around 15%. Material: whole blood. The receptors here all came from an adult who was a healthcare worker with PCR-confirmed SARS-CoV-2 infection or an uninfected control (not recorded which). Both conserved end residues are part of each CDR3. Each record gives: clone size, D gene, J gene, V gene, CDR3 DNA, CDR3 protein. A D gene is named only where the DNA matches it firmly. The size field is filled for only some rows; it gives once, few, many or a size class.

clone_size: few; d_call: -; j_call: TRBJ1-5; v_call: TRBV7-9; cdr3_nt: TGTGCCAGCAGCTTAGCGTTTGGGCCGGATGGCAATCAGCCCCAGCATTTT; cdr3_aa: CASSLAFGPDGNQPQHF
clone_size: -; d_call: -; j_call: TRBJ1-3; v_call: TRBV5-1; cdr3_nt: TGCGCCAGCAGCTTGGACAAAAACTCTGGAAACACCATATATTTT; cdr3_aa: CASSLDKNSGNTIYF
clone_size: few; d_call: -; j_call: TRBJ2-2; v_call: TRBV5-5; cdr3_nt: TGTGCCAGCAGTACGGGGCAACATGAGACCGGGGAGCTGTTTTTT; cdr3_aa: CASSTGQHETGELFF
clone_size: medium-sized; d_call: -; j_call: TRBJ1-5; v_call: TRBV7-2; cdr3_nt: TGTGCCAGCGGCAGGGACCATCAGCCCCAGCATTTT; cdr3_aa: CASGRDHQPQHF
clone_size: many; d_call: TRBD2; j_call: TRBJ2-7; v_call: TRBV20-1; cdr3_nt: TGCAGTGCTAAGCGGGGAGACTACGAGCAGTACTTC; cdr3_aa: CSAKRGDYEQYF
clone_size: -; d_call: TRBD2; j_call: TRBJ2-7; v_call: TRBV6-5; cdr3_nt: TGTGCCAGCAGGGGGACTAGCGGGGGATCCGGGTACGAGCAGTACTTC; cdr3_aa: CASRGTSGGSGYEQYF
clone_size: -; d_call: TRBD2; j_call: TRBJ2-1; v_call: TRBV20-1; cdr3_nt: TGCAGTGCTACTCGAAAGCGGGGCTCCTACAATGAGCAGTTCTTC; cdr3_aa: CSATRKRGSYNEQFF
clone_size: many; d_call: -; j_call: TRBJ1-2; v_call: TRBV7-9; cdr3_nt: TGTGCCAGCAGCTTAGATGATCCCTATGGCTACACCTTC; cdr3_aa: CASSLDDPYGYTF
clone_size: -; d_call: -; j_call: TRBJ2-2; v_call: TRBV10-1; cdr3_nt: TGCGCCAGCAGTGTAACGTCGACCACCGGGGAGCTGTTTTTT; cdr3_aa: CASSVTSTTGELFF
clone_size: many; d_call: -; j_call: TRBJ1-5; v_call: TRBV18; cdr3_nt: TGTGCCAGCTCACCTCTCAGGGAAAATGACAATCAGCCCCAGCATTTT; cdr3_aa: CASSPLRENDNQPQHF
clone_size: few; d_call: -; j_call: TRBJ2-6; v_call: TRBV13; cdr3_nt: TGTGCCAGCAGCGTGTTAGGCTCTGGGGCCAACGTCCTGACTTTC; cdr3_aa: CASSVLGSGANVLTF
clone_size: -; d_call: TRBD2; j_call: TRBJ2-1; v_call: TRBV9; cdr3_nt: TGTGCCAGCAACGGACTAGCGGGGTACAATGAGCAGTTCTTC; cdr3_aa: CASNGLAGYNEQFF
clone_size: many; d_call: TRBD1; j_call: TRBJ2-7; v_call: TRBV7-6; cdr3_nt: TGTGCCAGCAGCGCCGGACAGGGGATTCACGAGCAGTACTTC; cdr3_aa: CASSAGQGIHEQYF
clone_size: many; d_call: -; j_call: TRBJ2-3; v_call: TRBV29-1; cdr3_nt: TGCAGCGTTGACGGCAGGGGAGGGACAGATACGCAGTATTTT; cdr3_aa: CSVDGRGGTDTQYF
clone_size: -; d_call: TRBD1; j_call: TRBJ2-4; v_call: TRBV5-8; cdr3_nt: TGTGCCAGCAGCTTCTTGGACAGGGGAACCATTCAGTACTTC; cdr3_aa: CASSFLDRGTIQYF
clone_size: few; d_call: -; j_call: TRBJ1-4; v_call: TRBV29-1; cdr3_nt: TGCAGCGTTGACGGGGGTAATGAAAAACTGTTTTTT; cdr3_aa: CSVDGGNEKLFF
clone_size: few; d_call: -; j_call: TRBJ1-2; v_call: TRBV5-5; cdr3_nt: TGTGCCAGCAGCTTGGATGTCGGTCGCTATGGCTACACCTTC; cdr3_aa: CASSLDVGRYGYTF
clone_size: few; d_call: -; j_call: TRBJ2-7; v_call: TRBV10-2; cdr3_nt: TGCGCCAGCAGTGCAGGACAGACGTACGAGCAGTACTTC; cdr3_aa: CASSAGQTYEQYF
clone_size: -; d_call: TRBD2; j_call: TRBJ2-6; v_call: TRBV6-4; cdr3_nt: TGTGCCAGCAGCCGGACTAGTCTAGGCTCTGGGGCCAACGTCCTGACTTTC; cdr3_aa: CASSRTSLGSGANVLTF
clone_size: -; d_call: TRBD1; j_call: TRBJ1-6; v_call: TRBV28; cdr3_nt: TGTGCCAGCAGGTGGGACAGGGGAAATTCACCCCTCCACTTT; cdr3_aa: CASRWDRGNSPLHF
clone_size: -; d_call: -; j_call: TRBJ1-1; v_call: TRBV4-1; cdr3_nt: TGCGCCAGCAGCTTCCGGGGGGAAGCTTTCTTT; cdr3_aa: CASSFRGEAFF
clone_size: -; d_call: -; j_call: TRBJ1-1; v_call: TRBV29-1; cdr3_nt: TGCAGCCCCCGGGGACTTAGGAACACTGAAGCTTTCTTT; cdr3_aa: CSPRGLRNTEAFF
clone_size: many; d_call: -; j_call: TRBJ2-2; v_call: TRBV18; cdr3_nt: TGTGCCAGCTCCCCTCAGCCGAACACCGGGGAGCTGTTTTTT; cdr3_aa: CASSPQPNTGELFF
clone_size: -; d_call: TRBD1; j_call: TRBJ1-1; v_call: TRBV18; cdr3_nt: TGTGCCAGCTCACGTTCCGACAGGGGCACTGAAGCTTTCTTT; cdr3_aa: CASSRSDRGTEAFF
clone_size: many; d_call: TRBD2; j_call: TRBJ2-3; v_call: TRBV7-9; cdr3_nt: TGTGCCAGCAGCTTGACTAGCGGGGCCCCGGATACGCAGTATTTT; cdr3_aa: CASSLTSGAPDTQYF
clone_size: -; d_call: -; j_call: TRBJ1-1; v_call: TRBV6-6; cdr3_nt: TGTGCCAGCAGCCTTCCCCCGGGACAAGGATATGAAGCTTTCTTT; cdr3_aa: CASSLPPGQGYEAFF
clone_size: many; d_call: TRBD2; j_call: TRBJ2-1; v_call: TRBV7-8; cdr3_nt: TGTGCCAGCAGTCCTAGCGGGGGGCCTTACAATGAGCAGTTCTTC; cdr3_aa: CASSPSGGPYNEQFF
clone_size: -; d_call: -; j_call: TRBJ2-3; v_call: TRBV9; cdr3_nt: TGTGCCAGCAGCCCCCAGAGGGCCACAGATACGCAGTATTTT; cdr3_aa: CASSPQRATDTQYF
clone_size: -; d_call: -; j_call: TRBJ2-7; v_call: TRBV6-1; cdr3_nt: TGTGCCAGCAGTGAAACGGACCTGACCTCCTACGAGCAGTACTTC; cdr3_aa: CASSETDLTSYEQYF
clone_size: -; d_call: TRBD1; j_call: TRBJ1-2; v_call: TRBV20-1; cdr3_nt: TGCAGTGCTTCTTTGGACAGGGAGGATGGCTACACCTTC; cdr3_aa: CSASLDREDGYTF
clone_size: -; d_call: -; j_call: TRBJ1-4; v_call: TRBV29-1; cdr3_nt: TGCAGCGTTGGTAGGGACCTCGTTAATGAAAAACTGTTTTTT; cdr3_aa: CSVGRDLVNEKLFF
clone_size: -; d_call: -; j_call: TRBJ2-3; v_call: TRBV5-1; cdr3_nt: TGCGCCAGCAGCTTGGTCCAGTCCACAGATACGCAGTATTTT; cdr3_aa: CASSLVQSTDTQYF
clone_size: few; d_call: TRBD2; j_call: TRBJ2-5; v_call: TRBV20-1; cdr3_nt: TGCAGTGCTAGAGATCGGCGGGGGGTACAAGAGACCCAGTACTTC; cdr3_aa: CSARDRRGVQETQYF
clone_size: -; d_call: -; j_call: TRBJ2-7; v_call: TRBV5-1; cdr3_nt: TGCGCCAGCAGTTCACCGGGCCAACTGGACGAGCAGTACTTC; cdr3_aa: CASSSPGQLDEQYF
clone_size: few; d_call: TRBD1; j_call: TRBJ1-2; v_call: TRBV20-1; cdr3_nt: TGCAGTGCTAGGCGCGTCGGGACAGGAATACTTGGCTACACCTTC; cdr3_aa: CSARRVGTGILGYTF
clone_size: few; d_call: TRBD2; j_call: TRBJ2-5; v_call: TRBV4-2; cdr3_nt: TGTGCCAGCAGCCGTCTAGCGGACCAAGAGACCCAGTACTTC; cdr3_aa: CASSRLADQETQYF
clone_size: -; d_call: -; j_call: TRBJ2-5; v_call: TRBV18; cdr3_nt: TGTGCCAGCTCACCAGGGTTCCAAGAGACCCAGTACTTC; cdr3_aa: CASSPGFQETQYF
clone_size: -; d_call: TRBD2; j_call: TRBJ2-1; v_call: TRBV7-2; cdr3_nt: TGTGCCAGCCAACTGGCGGGGGAGAATGAGCAGTTCTTC; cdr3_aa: CASQLAGENEQFF
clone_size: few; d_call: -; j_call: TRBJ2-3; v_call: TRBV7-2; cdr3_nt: TGTGCCAGCAGCCTCAGCCCTAGGACCGATACGCAGTATTTT; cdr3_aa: CASSLSPRTDTQYF
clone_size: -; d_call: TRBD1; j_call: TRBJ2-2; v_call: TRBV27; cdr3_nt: TGTGCCAGCAGTTTCCGGGACAGGGGGCCGAGCACCGGGGAGCTGTTTTTT; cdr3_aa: CASSFRDRGPSTGELFF
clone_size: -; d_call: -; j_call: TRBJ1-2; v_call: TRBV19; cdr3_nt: TGTGCCAGTAGTATTAGGGAAGCGGGTCTCTACACCTTC; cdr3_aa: CASSIREAGLYTF
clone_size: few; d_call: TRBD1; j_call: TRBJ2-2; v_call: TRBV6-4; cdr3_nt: TGTGCCAGCAGCCGAGACAGGGATAACGGGGAGCTGTTTTTT; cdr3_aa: CASSRDRDNGELFF
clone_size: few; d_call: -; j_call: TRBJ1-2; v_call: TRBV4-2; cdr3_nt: TGTGCCAGCAGCCCCACCGATGCAGGGGACTATGGCTACACCTTC; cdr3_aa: CASSPTDAGDYGYTF
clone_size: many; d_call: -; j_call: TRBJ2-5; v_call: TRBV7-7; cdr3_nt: TGTGCCAGCAGCCCACACGGCCAAGAGACCCAGTACTTC; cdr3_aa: CASSPHGQETQYF
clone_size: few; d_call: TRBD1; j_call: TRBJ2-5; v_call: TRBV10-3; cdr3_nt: TGTGCCATCAAAGGGACAGGCCAAGAGACCCAGTACTTC; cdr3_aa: CAIKGTGQETQYF
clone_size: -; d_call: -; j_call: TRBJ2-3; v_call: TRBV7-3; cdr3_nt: TGTGCCAGCAGCCTAGTTGGTAGGGGCGGCTTGACGGATACGCAGTATTTT; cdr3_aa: CASSLVGRGGLTDTQYF